These 20 T cell receptor beta chains came from one sample sequenced in a study of cytomegalovirus exposure and HLA in healthy donors. Measured with immunoSEQ multiplex PCR; TCRdb has only the in-frame clones, and not every one. The repertoire holds about 160,000 clones, over 85% seen once, with 4.2% in the top ten. Material for sequencing was PBMCs. Source of these receptors: a man aged 18 to 30 in good health and CMV-seropositive.

The chain combines TRBV19 with TRBJ2-6; D is undetermined. V gave up 4 bases and J gave up 0 bases, with 10 bases separating them. Germline V gene lookup returns CDR1 LNHDA and CDR2 SQIVND (reference sequence). This CDR3 has 16 amino acids. CDR3 sequence (DNA): TGTGCCAGTAGTACCGGGTCGGGCTCTGGGGCCAACGTCCTGACTTTC. Its translation is CASSTGSGSGANVLTF.

The chain is built from TRBV5-6 and TRBJ1-4; perhaps TRBD1 as D (6 bases). Trimming took off 1 base at V and 8 bases at J, with 12 bases between the two ends. Germline CDR1 and CDR2: SGHDT and YYEEEE. This CDR3 is 14 amino acids long. The CDR3 region is CASSLWGGREKLFF. CDR3 DNA sequence: TGTGCCAGCAGCTTGTGGGGGGGCAGGGAAAAACTGTTTTTT.

This sequence joins TRBV6-1 and TRBJ2-1, with 10 positions matching TRBD1. The CDR3 loop spans 15 amino acids. Germline V gene data show CDR1 as MNHNS and CDR2 as SASEGT. V was clipped by 6 bases and J by 2 bases; unmatched bases: 4. This chain's CDR3 is CASRIGQGAYNEQFF. CDR3 DNA sequence: TGTGCCAGCAGGATTGGACAGGGGGCCTACAATGAGCAGTTCTTC.

V and J are TRBV11-1 and TRBJ1-1; the D is unclear. Germline V gene data show CDR1 as SGHAT and CDR2 as FQDESV (reference sequence). CDR3 length: 13 amino acids. V was pared by 4 bases and J by 1 base, with 7 bases between. The CDR3 DNA follows: TGTGCCAGCAGCTACGGGGAGAACACTGAAGCTTTCTTT. It codes for CASSYGENTEAFF. The full variable domain, in which reference TRBV11-1 and TRBJ1-1 provide the parts outside the CDR3, is EAEVAQSPRYKITEKSQAVAFWCDPISGHATLYWYRQILGQGPELLVQFQDESVVDDSQLPKDRFSAERLKGVDSTLKIQPAELGDSAMYLCASSYGENTEAFFGQGTRLTVV.

This chain connects TRBV11-2 to TRBJ1-4; D might be TRBD1 (6 bases). Germline CDR1 SGHAT, CDR2 FQNNGV. Trimming pared 6 bases from V and 6 bases from J, leaving 26 bases between. There are 18 residues in the CDR3. The CDR3 coding sequence is TGTGCCAGCAGGTTGGGGCGGGGGGCAAGAAGCTCGGATGAAAAACTGTTTTTT. This encodes CASRLGRGARSSDEKLFF.

V and J are TRBV29-1 and TRBJ1-2, with D tentatively TRBD1 (6 bases). Trimming took off 5 bases at V and 2 bases at J, with 27 bases between the two ends. Germline CDR1 SQVTM, CDR2 ANQGSEA. The CDR3 extends over 18 amino acids. CDR3 bases: TGCAGCGTTAGCGGGGGATTAATTGGGGGGCAGGGGAACTATGGCTACACCTTC. Amino acid sequence: CSVSGGLIGGQGNYGYTF. The whole variable domain, remainder taken from reference TRBV29-1 and TRBJ1-2, is SAVISQKPSRDICQRGTSLTIQCQVDSQVTMMFWYRQQPGQSLTLIATANQGSEATYESGFVIDKFPISRPNLTFSTLTVSNMSPEDSSIYLCSVSGGLIGGQGNYGYTFGSGTRLTVV.

This chain links TRBV2 with TRBJ2-5; 12 nucleotides align to TRBD2. Germline V gives CDR1 SNHLY, CDR2 FYNNEI. The CDR3 has 17 residues. V was clipped by 5 bases and J by 5 bases; unmatched bases: 12. The CDR3 is CASSLRLAGDSRETQYF. DNA of the CDR3: TGTGCCAGCAGTCTTAGACTAGCGGGAGATTCTAGGGAGACCCAGTACTTC.

J is TRBJ1-1 and V is TRBV30; TRBD1 might be the D (6 bases). This CDR3 comprises 14 residues. CDR1 and CDR2 from the germline V gene are GTSNPN and SVGIG (reference sequence). Deletions cut 0 bases from V and 6 bases from J, with 14 bases between. In DNA form, the CDR3 reads TGTGCCTGGAGTGTACTACAGGGTAAGGCTGAAGCTTTCTTT. Its protein product is CAWSVLQGKAEAFF.

V usage is TRBV18 and J usage is TRBJ1-2; 9 nucleotides agree with TRBD1. With V trimmed by 3 bases and J by 5 bases, 7 bases remained unmatched. Germline loops: CDR1 KGHSH, CDR2 LQKENI. The CDR3 totals 15 residues. CDR3 coding DNA: TGTGCCAGCTCACCTGGACAGGGGCGATCATATGGCTACACCTTC. This encodes CASSPGQGRSYGYTF.

The chain employs TRBV5-1 and TRBJ1-4, with 7 bases matching TRBD1. Germline V gene data show CDR1 as SGHRS and CDR2 as YFSETQ. The length of the CDR3 is 14 residues. J lost 5 bases, V lost 2 bases, and 3 bases had no gene match. For the CDR3, the DNA is TGCGCCAGCAGCTTCGGGACAGTAAATGAAAAACTGTTTTTT. Its translation is CASSFGTVNEKLFF.

This chain connects TRBV13 to TRBJ2-3, with TRBD1 as a possible D gene (6 bases). This CDR3 has 15 amino acids. Trimming stripped 4 bases from V and 2 bases from J, with 13 bases between. CDR1 and CDR2 (germline): PRHDT, FYEKMQ (reference sequence). This CDR3 reads CASSSRDKPTDTQYF. The DNA of the CDR3 is TGTGCCAGCAGCTCCCGGGACAAGCCCACAGATACGCAGTATTTT.

This clone was counted only a few times. The genes are TRBV11-2 and TRBJ2-5; 10 bases line up with TRBD1. Trimming took 5 bases from V and 1 from J; bases not matched to a gene: 4. CDR1 SGHAT and CDR2 FQNNGV come from the germline V gene. The CDR3 has 15 amino acids. The CDR3 region has the DNA TGTGCCAGCAGCCGGGGACAGGGGATCCAAGAGACCCAGTACTTC. This sequence encodes CASSRGQGIQETQYF. Together with reference TRBV11-2 and TRBJ2-5, the CDR3 gives the full variable domain: EAGVAQSPRYKIIEKRQSVAFWCNPISGHATLYWYQQILGQGPKLLIQFQNNGVVDDSQLPKDRFSAERLKGVDSTLKIQPAKLEDSAVYLCASSRGQGIQETQYFGPGTRLLVL.

The V and J genes are TRBV27 and TRBJ2-3; TRBD2 agrees at 8 bases. The CDR3 is 17 residues long. In germline, CDR1 is MNHEY, CDR2 SMNVEV (reference sequence). V shed 2 bases and J 3 bases; nucleotides not matched to a gene: 10. As DNA, the CDR3 is TGTGCCAGCAGTTTACGGAGTACCGGGACTAGTACAGATACGCAGTATTTT. Protein: CASSLRSTGTSTDTQYF.

This chain links TRBV28 with TRBJ2-1; the D is unclear. CDR1 and CDR2 (germline): MDHEN, SYDVKM. The CDR3 covers 10 residues. Trimming removed 3 bases at V and 10 bases at J, with 4 bases between. CDR3 loop: CASSFYEQFF. In nucleotides, the CDR3 is TGTGCCAGCAGTTTCTACGAGCAGTTCTTC. Drawing the rest from reference TRBV28 and TRBJ2-1, the complete variable domain is DVKVTQSSRYLVKRTGEKVFLECVQDMDHENMFWYRQDPGLGLRLIYFSYDVKMKEKGDIPEGYSVSREKKERFSLILESASTNQTSMYLCASSFYEQFFGPGTRLTVL.

This sequence joins TRBV5-1 and TRBJ2-1, with 14 bases fitting TRBD2. The trim removed 2 bases at V and 6 bases at J, leaving 10 bases unmatched. Germline CDR1 SGHRS, CDR2 YFSETQ. This CDR3 spans 18 amino acids. DNA of the CDR3: TGCGCCAGCAGCTTACTGTGGGGACTAGCGGGAGAGGGCAATGAGCAGTTCTTC. It translates to CASSLLWGLAGEGNEQFF. Complete variable domain (other parts from reference TRBV5-1 and TRBJ2-1): KAGVTQTPRYLIKTRGQQVTLSCSPISGHRSVSWYQQTPGQGLQFLFEYFSETQRNKGNFPGRFSGRQFSNSRSEMNVSTLELGDSALYLCASSLLWGLAGEGNEQFFGPGTRLTVL.

As to this clone: Other nucleotide sequences in the sample specify the same CDR3. This rearrangement joins TRBV7-8 to TRBJ2-3; 12 nucleotides match TRBD2. The junction had 2 bases not matched to a gene; V was cut back by 2 bases and J by 2 bases. The CDR3 extends over 16 amino acids. The germline CDR1 and CDR2 sequences are SGHVS and FQNEAQ. For the CDR3, the DNA is TGTGCCAGCAGCTTACTAGCGGGAGGGTACACAGATACGCAGTATTTT. Protein sequence: CASSLLAGGYTDTQYF.

This chain links TRBV7-6 with TRBJ2-7; tentatively, D is TRBD2 (6 bases). Germline V gene data show CDR1 as SGHVS and CDR2 as FNYEAQ. This CDR3 comprises 13 residues. V was cut by 3 bases and J by 5 bases, with 11 bases left in between. The CDR3 DNA follows: TGTGCCAGCAGCTTCGTAGCGGTACACGAGCAGTACTTC. Its protein is CASSFVAVHEQYF.

This chain links TRBV4-2 with TRBJ2-3; 8 bases agree with TRBD2. Germline-derived CDR1 and CDR2 are LGHNA and YNFKEQ. Unmatched junction bases numbered 5, after V lost 2 bases and J lost 1 base. The length of the CDR3 is 16 residues. The CDR3: CASSQLSGRRTDTQYF. The CDR3, as DNA: TGTGCCAGCAGCCAACTCAGCGGGAGACGCACAGATACGCAGTATTTT.

This clone showed up just a few times. The chain combines TRBV13 with TRBJ1-5, with D unclear. The CDR3 has 13 amino acids. Trimming shortened V by 5 bases and J by 6 bases, and 11 bases separated the two germline ends. Germline V gene lookup returns CDR1 PRHDT and CDR2 FYEKMQ (reference sequence). The DNA of the CDR3 is TGTGCCAGCAGCCTGGGAGGTGGTCAGCCCCAGCATTTT. Encoded protein: CASSLGGGQPQHF.

The CDR3 DNA reads TGTGCCAGCAGTGCGACCCAGGGAACTCTAAACGGGGAGCTGTTTTTT. Translated: CASSATQGTLNGELFF. The chain carries TRBV6-1 and TRBJ2-2, with a possible D match to TRBD1 (5 bases). Trimming removed 4 bases at V and 7 bases at J, with 19 bases between. In germline, CDR1 is MNHNS, CDR2 SASEGT. The CDR3 is made up of 16 amino acids.